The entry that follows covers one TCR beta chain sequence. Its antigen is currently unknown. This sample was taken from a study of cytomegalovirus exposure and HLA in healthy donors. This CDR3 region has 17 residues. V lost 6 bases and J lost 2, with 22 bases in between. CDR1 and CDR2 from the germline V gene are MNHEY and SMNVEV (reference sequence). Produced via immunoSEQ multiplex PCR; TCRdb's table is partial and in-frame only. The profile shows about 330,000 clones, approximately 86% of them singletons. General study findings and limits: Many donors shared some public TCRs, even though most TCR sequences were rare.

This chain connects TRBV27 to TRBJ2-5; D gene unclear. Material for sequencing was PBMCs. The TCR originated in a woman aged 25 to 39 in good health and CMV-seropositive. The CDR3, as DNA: TGTGCCAGCAGAGCCCTCCTGTCCGACAAAAGACAAGAGACCCAGTACTTC. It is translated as CASRALLSDKRQETQYF.